The 6 T cell receptor beta chains listed next were all sequenced from one sample in a study of shared clonotypes between healthy human individuals. The naive CD8 fraction comprised CD45RO-negative cells positively selected for CCR7 and excluded terminally differentiated effector memory CD45RA+ cells. The method was immunoSEQ multiplex PCR; TCRdb's version includes in-frame clones alone and lacks a portion of them. Of around 1.9 million clones listed, 85% to 95% are singletons. Sequencing was performed on naive CD8+ T cells from PBMCs. Receptor source: a man in his late teens or twenties in good health. Some clones in this sample may be carry-over from other donors' samples.

The gene calls are TRBV25-1 and TRBJ2-1; 7 positions agree with TRBD2. Germline CDR1 is MGHDK and CDR2 is SYGVNS. The ends lost 7 bases at V and 6 bases at J; junction bases unmatched: 6. CDR3 length: 13 residues. This chain's CDR3 is CASKSGMINEQFF. As DNA, the CDR3 is TGTGCCAGCAAAAGCGGGATGATCAATGAGCAGTTCTTC.

The rearrangement links TRBV13 to TRBJ2-5, with D unclear. Trimming cost V 1 base and J 4 bases, with 10 bases left between them. Germline V lookup: CDR1 PRHDT, CDR2 FYEKMQ (reference sequence). CDR3 size: 14 residues. This chain's CDR3 is CASSLELSRETQYF. Written as DNA, the CDR3 is TGTGCCAGCAGCTTAGAGCTATCGAGAGAGACCCAGTACTTC.

This chain links TRBV28 with TRBJ1-5; TRBD1 matches 7 bases. CDR1 is MDHEN, CDR2 SYDVKM, per germline. Trimming at V came to 5 bases and at J to 2 bases, leaving 9 bases not matched to a gene. CDR3 size: 16 residues. The chain's CDR3 is CASSPWGTVGNQPQHF. The CDR3, as DNA: TGTGCCAGCAGTCCTTGGGGGACAGTCGGCAATCAGCCCCAGCATTTT.

The V call is TRBV4-1, the J call TRBJ2-7; 10 bases match TRBD2. In germline, CDR1 is MGHRA, CDR2 YSYEKL. CDR3 length: 17 amino acids. J was trimmed by 2 bases and V by 0 bases; bases with no gene match: 7. The CDR3 region is CASSQEDRAGGAYEQYF. Here the CDR3 DNA reads TGCGCCAGCAGCCAAGAGGATAGAGCGGGAGGGGCCTACGAGCAGTACTTC.

The chain recombines TRBV14 with TRBJ2-7; possible D gene TRBD1, 6 bases. The CDR3 runs to 13 residues. Germline V gene data show CDR1 as SGHDN and CDR2 as FVKESK. Trimming removed 7 bases from V and 2 bases from J, with 12 bases in between. CDR3 in amino acids: CASNSGAAYEQYF. The CDR3 coding sequence is TGTGCCAGCAACTCAGGGGCGGCCTACGAGCAGTACTTC.

The chain couples TRBV27 to TRBJ1-5; 9 bases are shared with TRBD1. This CDR3 contains 16 residues. The V gene end was trimmed by 5 bases and the J gene end by 2 bases; junction bases not matched to a gene: 7. Germline V gives CDR1 MNHEY, CDR2 SMNVEV (reference sequence). CDR3 amino acids: CASSPNRGQGNQPQHF. In DNA, the CDR3 is TGTGCCAGCAGTCCCAACAGGGGGCAGGGCAATCAGCCCCAGCATTTT.